Listed below are T cell receptor beta chains from one sample, sequenced in a study of T cell changes during pregnancy in multiple sclerosis. Clones were read by immunoSEQ multiplex PCR, and TCRdb kept only the in-frame ones, dropping some. In the table there are about 64,000 clones, 80% to 95% of which are singletons. The input for sequencing was peripheral blood, taken in the second trimester of pregnancy. Receptor source: a female donor in good health, enrolled as a control in a pregnancy study. Both conserved end residues are trimmed from each CDR3. A D gene is named only where the DNA matches it firmly.

>NA|TRBV6-4|TRBJ1-2
ASSPNRNYGYT
>NA|TRBV4-2|TRBJ1-6
ASSQDQQSNSPLH
>TRBD2|TRBV7-9|TRBJ2-3
ASSSPTSGGYTDTQY
>NA|TRBV12-5|TRBJ2-1
ASGLSAVFNEQF
>TRBD2|TRBV6-6|TRBJ2-5
ASRGGQETQY
>NA|TRBV6-5|TRBJ1-3
ASSSAQGPGNTIY
>TRBD1|TRBV2|TRBJ1-1
ASIGQGPNTEAF
>TRBD1|TRBV29-1|TRBJ2-3
SAGQGITDTQY
>NA|TRBV7-3|TRBJ2-5
ASIKFTGLETQY
>TRBD1|TRBV6-5|TRBJ2-6
ASSWTGGTGANVLT
>TRBD1|TRBV27|TRBJ2-7
ASSFAGQANYEQY
>NA|TRBV19|TRBJ1-2
ASTPWDGREDYGYT
>TRBD1|TRBV29-1|TRBJ2-7
SVEVEGAIPYEQY
>TRBD1|TRBV5-6|TRBJ1-5
ASSLRGLGNQPQH